This TCR beta chain appears in the sequencing data of a study of T cell responses to AZD1222 COVID-19 vaccine. Method: immunoSEQ multiplex PCR; TCRdb's copy keeps in-frame clones and lacks some. The data contain 80,000 to 100,000 clones, 80% to 95% of them seen just once; the ten biggest clones take up 11%. This sequence was found in an adult who received the AZD1222 COVID-19 vaccine. Sequenced here: peripheral blood, sampled 28 days after the second AZD1222 dose.

The CDR3 is CASSLSGGTDTQYF. The DNA of the CDR3 is TGTGCCAGCAGTTTAAGTGGGGGCACAGATACGCAGTATTTT. The genes are TRBV28 and TRBJ2-3; D gene unclear. Trimming left V 2 bases short and J 1 base short, with 7 bases between. The CDR3 covers 14 residues. Looked up from germline, CDR1 is MDHEN and CDR2 is SYDVKM.